What follows are 5 T cell receptor beta chains derived from one specimen sequenced in a study of T-cell reconstitution after alpha-beta-depleted transplantation in children. Unique molecular identifiers tagged the TCRbeta library. Via MiXCR, TCRdb re-called the PCR reads, giving one row per CDR3 protein. The sample has 500,000 or so distinct CDR3 sequences, roughly 33% seen once; the top ten hold 2% to 3%. The specimen was PBMCs from the stem cell graft donor, collected from the stem cell graft. All receptors derive from a human donor who donated a stem cell graft to a child with aplastic anemia.

The chain joins TRBV20-1 to TRBJ2-5; no clear D gene. This CDR3 is 17 amino acids long. The ends were cut back, 0 bases at V and 5 bases at J, with 22 bases in the middle. CDR1 DFQATT and CDR2 SNEGSKA come from the germline V gene (reference sequence). DNA for the CDR3: TGCAGTGCTAGAGAGGTGAAGGCTGCTTTACGTTGGGAGACCCAGTACTTC. This encodes CSAREVKAALRWETQYF.

This clonotype was picked up many times. The chain links TRBV5-1 to TRBJ1-1, with no clear D. There are 14 residues in the CDR3. Germline loops: CDR1 SGHRS, CDR2 YFSETQ. The V end was cut by 0 bases, the J end by 1 base, with 7 bases between. CDR3 region: CASSLVAGNTEAFF. DNA for the CDR3: TGCGCCAGCAGCTTGGTGGCCGGGAACACTGAAGCTTTCTTT.

The V gene is TRBV20-1, the J gene TRBJ1-2; TRBD1 is a possible D gene (5 bases). Germline V gene data show CDR1 as DFQATT and CDR2 as SNEGSKA (reference sequence). This CDR3 has 14 amino acids. Trimming took 0 bases from V and 6 from J, leaving 14 bases between them. CDR3 region: CSAREWEGTNGYTF. The DNA of the CDR3 is TGCAGTGCTAGAGAATGGGAAGGGACGAATGGCTACACCTTC.

The chain employs TRBV20-1 and TRBJ1-4; D is possibly TRBD1 (6 bases). CDR1 is DFQATT and CDR2 is SNEGSKA in the germline V gene (reference sequence). The CDR3 has 11 amino acids. The V end was cut by 4 bases, the J end by 8 bases, with 8 bases between. The CDR3 DNA is TGCAGTGCTATGGGGGGCGAAAAACTGTTTTTT. Protein product: CSAMGGEKLFF.

This clonotype turned up a few times. The chain is built from TRBV14 and TRBJ2-5, with a possible D match to TRBD2 (6 bases). This CDR3 spans 12 amino acids. The V gene lost 4 bases and the J gene lost 12 bases, with 15 bases spanning the gap. Germline-derived CDR1 and CDR2 are SGHDN and FVKESK. This CDR3 is CASSLRRGIEYF. The CDR3 region has the DNA TGTGCCAGCAGCCTTCGCCGGGGGATAGAGTACTTC.